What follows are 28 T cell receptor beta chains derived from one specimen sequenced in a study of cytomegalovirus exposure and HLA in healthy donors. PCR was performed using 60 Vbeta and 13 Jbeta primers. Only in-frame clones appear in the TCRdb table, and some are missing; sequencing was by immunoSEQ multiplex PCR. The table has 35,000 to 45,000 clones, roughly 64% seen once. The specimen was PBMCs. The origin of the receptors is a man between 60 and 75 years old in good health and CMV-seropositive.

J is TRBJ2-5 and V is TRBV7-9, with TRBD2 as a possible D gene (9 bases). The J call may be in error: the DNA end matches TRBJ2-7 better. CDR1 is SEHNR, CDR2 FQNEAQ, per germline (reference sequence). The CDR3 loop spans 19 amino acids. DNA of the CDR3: TGTGCCAGCAGCTTCGACAGGGGTGTGACTAGCGGAGGTTTATACGAGCAGTACTTC. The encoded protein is CASSFDRGVTSGGLYEQYF.

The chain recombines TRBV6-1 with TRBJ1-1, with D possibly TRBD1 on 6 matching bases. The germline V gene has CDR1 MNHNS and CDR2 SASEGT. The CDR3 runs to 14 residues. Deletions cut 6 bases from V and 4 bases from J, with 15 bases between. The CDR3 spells CASRTRGPPTEAFF. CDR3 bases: TGTGCCAGCAGGACCAGGGGACCGCCCACTGAAGCTTTCTTT.

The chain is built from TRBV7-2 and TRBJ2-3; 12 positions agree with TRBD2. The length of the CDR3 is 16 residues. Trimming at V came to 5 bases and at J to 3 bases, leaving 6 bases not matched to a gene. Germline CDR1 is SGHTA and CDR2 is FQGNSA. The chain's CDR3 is CASSPYGTSGTDTQYF. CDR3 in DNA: TGTGCCAGCAGCCCATACGGGACTAGCGGGACAGATACGCAGTATTTT.

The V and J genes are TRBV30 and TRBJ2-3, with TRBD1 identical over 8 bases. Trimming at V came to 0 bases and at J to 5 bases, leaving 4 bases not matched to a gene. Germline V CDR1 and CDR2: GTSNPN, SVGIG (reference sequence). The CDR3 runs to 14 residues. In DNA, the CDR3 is TGTGCCTGGAGTGTAGGGACAGGCGTAGATACGCAGTATTTT. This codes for CAWSVGTGVDTQYF.

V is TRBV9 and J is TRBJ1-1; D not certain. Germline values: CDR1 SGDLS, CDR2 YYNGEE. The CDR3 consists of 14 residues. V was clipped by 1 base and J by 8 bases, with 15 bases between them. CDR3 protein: CASSVIESSGEAFF. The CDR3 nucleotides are TGTGCCAGCAGCGTAATAGAGTCCTCCGGGGAAGCTTTCTTT.

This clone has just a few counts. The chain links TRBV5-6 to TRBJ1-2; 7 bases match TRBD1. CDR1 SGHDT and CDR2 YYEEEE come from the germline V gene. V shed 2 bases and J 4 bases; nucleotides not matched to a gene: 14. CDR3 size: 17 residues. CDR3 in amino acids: CASSFPGQHTQSYGYTF. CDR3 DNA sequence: TGTGCCAGCAGCTTCCCGGGACAGCACACCCAAAGCTATGGCTACACCTTC.

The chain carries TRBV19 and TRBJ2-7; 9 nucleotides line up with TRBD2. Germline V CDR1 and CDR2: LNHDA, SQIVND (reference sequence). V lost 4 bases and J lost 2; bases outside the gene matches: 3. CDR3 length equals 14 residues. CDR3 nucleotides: TGTGCCAGTAGTACTAGCGGGGAAACCTACGAGCAGTACTTC. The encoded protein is CASSTSGETYEQYF.

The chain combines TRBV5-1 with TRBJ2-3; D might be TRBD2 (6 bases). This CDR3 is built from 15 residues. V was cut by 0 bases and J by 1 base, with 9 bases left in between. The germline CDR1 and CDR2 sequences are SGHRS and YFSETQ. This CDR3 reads CASSLDSGGTDTQYF. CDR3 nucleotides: TGCGCCAGCAGCTTGGACTCGGGGGGCACAGATACGCAGTATTTT.

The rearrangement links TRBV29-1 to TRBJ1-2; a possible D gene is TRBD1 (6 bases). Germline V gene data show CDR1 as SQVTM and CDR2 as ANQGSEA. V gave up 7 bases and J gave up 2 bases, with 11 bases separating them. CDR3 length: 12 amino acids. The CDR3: CSARTVNYGYTF. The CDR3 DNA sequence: TGCAGCGCAAGGACAGTCAACTATGGCTACACCTTC.

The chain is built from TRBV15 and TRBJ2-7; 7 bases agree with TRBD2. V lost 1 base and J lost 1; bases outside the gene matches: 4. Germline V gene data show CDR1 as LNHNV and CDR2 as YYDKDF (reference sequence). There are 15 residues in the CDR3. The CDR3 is CATSRGPSGSYEQYF. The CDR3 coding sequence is TGTGCCACCAGCAGAGGCCCTAGCGGATCCTACGAGCAGTACTTC.

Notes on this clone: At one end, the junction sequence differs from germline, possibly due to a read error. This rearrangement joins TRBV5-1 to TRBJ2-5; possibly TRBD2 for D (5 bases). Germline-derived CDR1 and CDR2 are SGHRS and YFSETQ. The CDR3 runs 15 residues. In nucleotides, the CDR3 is TGCGCCAACAGCTTCGTTGGGCGAGGAGGAGAGACCCAGTACTTC. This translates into CANSFVGRGGETQYF.

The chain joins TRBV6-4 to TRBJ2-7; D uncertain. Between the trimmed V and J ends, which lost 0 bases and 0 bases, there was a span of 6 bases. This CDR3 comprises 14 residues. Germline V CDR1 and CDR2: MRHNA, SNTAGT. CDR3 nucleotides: TGTGCCAGCAGTGACTCTCTCCTCTCCTACGAGCAGTACTTC. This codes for CASSDSLLSYEQYF.

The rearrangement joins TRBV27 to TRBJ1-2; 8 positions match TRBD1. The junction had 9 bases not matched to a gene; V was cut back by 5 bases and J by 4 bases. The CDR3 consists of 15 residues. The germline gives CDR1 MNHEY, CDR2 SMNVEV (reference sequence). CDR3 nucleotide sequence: TGTGCCAGCAGTAAGCAGGGGGCTTTGATCTATGGCTACACCTTC. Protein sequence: CASSKQGALIYGYTF.

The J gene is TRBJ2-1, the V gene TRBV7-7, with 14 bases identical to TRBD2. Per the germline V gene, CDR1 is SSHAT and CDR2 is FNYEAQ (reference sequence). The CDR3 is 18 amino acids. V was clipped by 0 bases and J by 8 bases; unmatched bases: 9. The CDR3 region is CASSLAYTGTSGRHEQFF. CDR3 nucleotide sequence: TGTGCCAGCAGCTTAGCGTACACCGGGACTAGCGGGAGACATGAGCAGTTCTTC.

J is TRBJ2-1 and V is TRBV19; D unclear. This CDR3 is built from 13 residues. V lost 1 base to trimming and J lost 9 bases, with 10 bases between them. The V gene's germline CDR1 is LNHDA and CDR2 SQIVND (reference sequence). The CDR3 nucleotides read TGTGCCAGTAGTATAGCCAGACTCCCTGAGCAGTTCTTC. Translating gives CASSIARLPEQFF.

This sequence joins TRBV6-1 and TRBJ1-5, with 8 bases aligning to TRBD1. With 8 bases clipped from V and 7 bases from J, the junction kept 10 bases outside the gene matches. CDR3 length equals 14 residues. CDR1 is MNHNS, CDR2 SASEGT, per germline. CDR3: CASELQGVRQPQHF. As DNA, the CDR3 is TGTGCCAGCGAGTTACAGGGGGTTAGACAGCCCCAGCATTTT.

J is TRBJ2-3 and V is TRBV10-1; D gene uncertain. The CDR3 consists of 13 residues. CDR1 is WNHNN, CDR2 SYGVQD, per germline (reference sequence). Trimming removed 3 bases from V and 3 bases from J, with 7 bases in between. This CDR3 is CASSDLYTDTQYF. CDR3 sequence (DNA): TGCGCCAGCAGTGACCTGTATACAGATACGCAGTATTTT.

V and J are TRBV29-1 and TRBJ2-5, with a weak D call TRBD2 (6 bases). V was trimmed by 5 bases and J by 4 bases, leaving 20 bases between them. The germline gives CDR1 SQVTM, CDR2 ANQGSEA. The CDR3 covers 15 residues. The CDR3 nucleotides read TGCAGCGTTAATCGGGGGAGAGGGTTGGGAGAGACCCAGTACTTC. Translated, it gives CSVNRGRGLGETQYF.

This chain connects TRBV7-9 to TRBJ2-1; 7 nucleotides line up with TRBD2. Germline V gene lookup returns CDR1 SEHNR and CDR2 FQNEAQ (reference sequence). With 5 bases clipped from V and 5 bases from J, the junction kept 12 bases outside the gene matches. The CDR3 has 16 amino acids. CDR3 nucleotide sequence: TGTGCCAGCAGCCGTCGGGGACTAAGGGAGGACAATGAGCAGTTCTTC. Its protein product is CASSRRGLREDNEQFF.

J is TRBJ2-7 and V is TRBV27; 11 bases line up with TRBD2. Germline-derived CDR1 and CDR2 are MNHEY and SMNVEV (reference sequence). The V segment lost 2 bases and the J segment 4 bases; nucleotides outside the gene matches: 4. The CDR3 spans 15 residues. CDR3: CASSLPGLAVYEQYF. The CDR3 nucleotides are TGTGCCAGCAGTTTACCGGGACTAGCGGTATACGAGCAGTACTTC.

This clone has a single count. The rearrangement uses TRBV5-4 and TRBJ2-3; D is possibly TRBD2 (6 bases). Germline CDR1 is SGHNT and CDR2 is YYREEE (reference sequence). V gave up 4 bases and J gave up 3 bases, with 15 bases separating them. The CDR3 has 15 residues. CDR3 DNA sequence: TGTGCCAGCAGCCCGAGACTAGGCGGTACAGATACGCAGTATTTT. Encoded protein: CASSPRLGGTDTQYF.

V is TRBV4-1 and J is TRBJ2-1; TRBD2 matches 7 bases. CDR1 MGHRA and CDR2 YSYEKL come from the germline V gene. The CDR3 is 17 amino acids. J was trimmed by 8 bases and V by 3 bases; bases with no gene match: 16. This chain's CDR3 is CASSQAPGLTLIDEQFF. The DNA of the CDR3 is TGCGCCAGCAGCCAGGCTCCGGGACTAACCCTTATCGATGAGCAGTTCTTC.

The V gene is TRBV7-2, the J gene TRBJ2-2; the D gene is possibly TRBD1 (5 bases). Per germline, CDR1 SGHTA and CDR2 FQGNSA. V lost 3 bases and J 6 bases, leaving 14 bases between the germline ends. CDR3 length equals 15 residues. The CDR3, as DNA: TGTGCCAGCAGCTTTATGCAGGGATCAGCCGGGGAGCTGTTTTTT. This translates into CASSFMQGSAGELFF.

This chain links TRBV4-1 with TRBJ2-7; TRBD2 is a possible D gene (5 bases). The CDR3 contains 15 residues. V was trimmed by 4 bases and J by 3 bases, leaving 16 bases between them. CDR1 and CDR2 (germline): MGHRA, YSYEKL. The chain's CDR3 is CASSLWAGRLYEQYF. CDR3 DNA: TGCGCCAGCAGCCTATGGGCGGGCAGGCTCTACGAGCAGTACTTC.

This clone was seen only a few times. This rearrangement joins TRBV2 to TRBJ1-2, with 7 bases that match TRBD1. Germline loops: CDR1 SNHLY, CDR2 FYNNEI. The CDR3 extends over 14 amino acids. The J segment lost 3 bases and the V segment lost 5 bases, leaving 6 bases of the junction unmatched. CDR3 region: CASSSDRAYYGYTF. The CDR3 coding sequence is TGTGCCAGCAGTTCCGACAGGGCGTACTATGGCTACACCTTC.

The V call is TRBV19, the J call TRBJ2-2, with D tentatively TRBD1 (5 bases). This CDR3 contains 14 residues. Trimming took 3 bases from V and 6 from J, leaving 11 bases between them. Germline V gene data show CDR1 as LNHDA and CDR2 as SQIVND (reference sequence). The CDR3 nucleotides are TGTGCCAGTAGTATTTCAGGGTTCCCCGGGGAGCTGTTTTTT. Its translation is CASSISGFPGELFF.

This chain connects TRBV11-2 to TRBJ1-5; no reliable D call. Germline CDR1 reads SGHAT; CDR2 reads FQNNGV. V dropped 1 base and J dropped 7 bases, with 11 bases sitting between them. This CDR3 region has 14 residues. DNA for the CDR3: TGTGCCAGCAGCTTAGCGCCCGCGGGCCAGCCCCAGCATTTT. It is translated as CASSLAPAGQPQHF.

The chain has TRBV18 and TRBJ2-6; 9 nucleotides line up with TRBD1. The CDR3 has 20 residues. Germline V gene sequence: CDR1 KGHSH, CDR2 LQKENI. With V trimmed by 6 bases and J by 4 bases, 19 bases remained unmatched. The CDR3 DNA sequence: TGTGCCAGCTCCTCAGGCCCGGGACAGGGTCCTAGTAGAGGGGCCAACGTCCTGACTTTC. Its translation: CASSSGPGQGPSRGANVLTF.